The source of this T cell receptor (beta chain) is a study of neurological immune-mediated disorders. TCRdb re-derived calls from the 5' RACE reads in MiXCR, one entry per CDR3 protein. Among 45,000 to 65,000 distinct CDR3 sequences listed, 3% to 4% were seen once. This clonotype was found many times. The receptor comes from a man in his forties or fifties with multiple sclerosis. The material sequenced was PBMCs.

CDR3 DNA: TGCGCCAGCAGCGCCGGACAGGGAGTGACATACGAGCAGTACTTC. This codes for CASSAGQGVTYEQYF. The gene calls are TRBV5-1 and TRBJ2-7; 8 nucleotides line up with TRBD1. This CDR3 has 15 amino acids. The J segment lost 4 bases and the V segment lost 4 bases, leaving 10 bases of the junction unmatched. Germline V gene lookup returns CDR1 SGHRS and CDR2 YFSETQ.